The 26 T cell receptor beta chains reported below all come from one sample, sequenced in a study of T cells in Graves' hyperthyroidism and ophthalmopathy. TCR beta CDR3 sequences were amplified from RNA transcripts. HTBI primers were the set used in a first-round RT-PCR of the TCR CDR3. TCRdb analysed the multiplex PCR reads with MiXCR anew, one entry per CDR3 protein. The table lists under 650,000 distinct CDR3 sequences, roughly 17% of them singletons. The sequenced material came from blood. These receptors all stem from a woman in her twenties or thirties with Graves' hyperthyroidism.

The chain has TRBV5-5 and TRBJ1-5; D not resolved. Germline V gene sequence: CDR1 SGHKS, CDR2 YYEKEE (reference sequence). V was clipped by 1 base and J by 4 bases, with 12 bases between them. CDR3 length: 15 amino acids. The CDR3 sequence: CASSLRPGLNQPQHF. CDR3 nucleotides: TGTGCCAGCAGCTTGAGGCCCGGTCTAAATCAGCCCCAGCATTTT.

This clonotype was counted at least ten times. The V and J genes are TRBV11-1 and TRBJ1-1, with a weak D call TRBD1 (6 bases). V was shortened by 4 bases and J by 3 bases, with 21 bases between the two germline ends. The CDR3 totals 17 residues. Germline V CDR1 and CDR2: SGHAT, FQDESV (reference sequence). The CDR3 spells CASSSDTGNSIHTEAFF. The DNA of the CDR3 is TGTGCCAGCAGCTCTGATACAGGGAATTCCATACACACTGAAGCTTTCTTT. The full variable domain, its missing parts supplied by reference TRBV11-1 and TRBJ1-1, is EAEVAQSPRYKITEKSQAVAFWCDPISGHATLYWYRQILGQGPELLVQFQDESVVDDSQLPKDRFSAERLKGVDSTLKIQPAELGDSAMYLCASSSDTGNSIHTEAFFGQGTRLTVV.

This clonotype was recorded many times. The V gene is TRBV20-1, the J gene TRBJ2-3, with 8 positions matching TRBD2. Germline CDR1 is DFQATT and CDR2 is SNEGSKA (reference sequence). The J segment lost 4 bases and the V segment lost 4 bases, leaving 10 bases of the junction unmatched. The CDR3 runs 15 residues. The CDR3 DNA is TGCAGTGCTACCCGTTTTAGCGGGAATTCAGATACGCAGTATTTT. Translation gives CSATRFSGNSDTQYF.

In this sample, this clonotype turned up a few times. The chain combines TRBV11-2 with TRBJ2-7; no firm D call. V was shortened by 8 bases and J by 3 bases, with 14 bases between the two germline ends. This CDR3 is built from 13 residues. Germline V gene data show CDR1 as SGHAT and CDR2 as FQNNGV. In DNA form, the CDR3 reads TGTGCCAGCCAGTGGCAGATAGACTACGAGCAGTACTTC. This gives the protein CASQWQIDYEQYF. Variable domain in full (rest from reference TRBV11-2 and TRBJ2-7): EAGVAQSPRYKIIEKRQSVAFWCNPISGHATLYWYQQILGQGPKLLIQFQNNGVVDDSQLPKDRFSAERLKGVDSTLKIQPAKLEDSAVYLCASQWQIDYEQYFGPGTRLTVT.

This clonotype has at least ten counts. This chain links TRBV2 with TRBJ2-5, with D possibly being TRBD1 (6 bases). The V gene lost 7 bases and the J gene lost 5 bases, with 8 bases spanning the gap. This CDR3 has 11 amino acids. CDR1 and CDR2 (germline): SNHLY, FYNNEI. The CDR3 DNA reads TGTGCCAGCATTAGGGGGGAGACCCAGTACTTC. It is translated as CASIRGETQYF.

This clonotype was detected ten times or more. This chain links TRBV6-1 with TRBJ1-2; TRBD1 agrees at 7 bases. V shed 5 bases, J shed 2 bases, and the junction held 11 bases outside the gene matches. Germline V gene data show CDR1 as MNHNS and CDR2 as SASEGT. The CDR3 runs 16 residues. The chain's CDR3 is CASSTPTTTGNYGYTF. Here the CDR3 DNA reads TGTGCCAGCAGTACGCCGACGACGACAGGGAACTATGGCTACACCTTC.

This clonotype showed up just a few times. The chain joins TRBV19 to TRBJ2-1; 9 positions match TRBD1. Germline V lookup: CDR1 LNHDA, CDR2 SQIVND (reference sequence). The CDR3 length is 14 residues. The V gene end was trimmed by 4 bases and the J gene end by 7 bases; junction bases not matched to a gene: 5. The CDR3 loop reads CASSTDRGMNEQFF. The DNA of the CDR3 is TGTGCCAGTAGTACTGACAGGGGGATGAATGAGCAGTTCTTC.

This clonotype has ten or more counts. The rearrangement uses TRBV12-3 or TRBV12-4 and TRBJ2-3; possibly TRBD1 or TRBD2 for D (5 bases each). V was cut by 4 bases and J by 5 bases, with 10 bases left in between. The CDR3 runs to 13 residues. The CDR3 protein is CASSWDRRDTQYF. Here the CDR3 DNA reads TGTGCCAGCAGTTGGGACCGGAGAGATACGCAGTATTTT.

This clonotype was counted at least ten times. This sequence joins TRBV20-1 and TRBJ2-7, with TRBD2 matching 15 bases. The CDR3 has 17 residues. Germline V gene data show CDR1 as DFQATT and CDR2 as SNEGSKA (reference sequence). V lost 3 bases and J lost 0; bases outside the gene matches: 6. CDR3 loop: CSARHGTSGRSSYEQYF. DNA for the CDR3: TGCAGTGCTAGGCACGGGACTAGCGGGAGGAGCTCCTACGAGCAGTACTTC.

In this sample, this clonotype turned up many times. The V and J genes are TRBV7-2 and TRBJ1-1; no definite D call. Trimming cost V 5 bases and J 4 bases, with 14 bases left between them. The germline CDR1 and CDR2 sequences are SGHTA and FQGNSA. CDR3 size: 14 residues. CDR3 amino acids: CASSLVGVGTEAFF. CDR3 coding DNA: TGTGCCAGCAGCCTAGTCGGGGTGGGCACTGAAGCTTTCTTT.

This clonotype was picked up a small number of times. The chain joins TRBV2 to TRBJ2-5; D not certain. The CDR3 consists of 11 residues. The germline V gene has CDR1 SNHLY and CDR2 FYNNEI. V dropped 5 bases and J dropped 5 bases, with 6 bases sitting between them. Here the CDR3 reads CASSFPETQYF. The CDR3 DNA reads as TGTGCCAGCAGTTTTCCTGAGACCCAGTACTTC.

A single count supports this clonotype. This chain connects TRBV5-1 to TRBJ2-7, with 9 bases fitting TRBD1. CDR3 size: 13 residues. Germline CDR1 SGHRS, CDR2 YFSETQ. The V segment lost 5 bases and the J segment 4 bases; nucleotides outside the gene matches: 4. CDR3: CASRLTGGYEQYF. CDR3 coding DNA: TGCGCCAGCAGGCTGACAGGGGGGTACGAGCAGTACTTC.

Comment on this clonotype: A read error may produce the germline difference seen at one junction end. The CDR3: CASSGGTFSYKQYF. CDR3 coding DNA: TGTGCCAGCAGTGGGGGGACATTCTCCTACAAGCAGTACTTC. The rearrangement uses TRBV25-1 and TRBJ2-7; perhaps TRBD1 as D (6 bases). This CDR3 contains 14 residues. Germline CDR1 reads MGHDK; CDR2 reads SYGVNS.

This clonotype was picked up a small number of times. The CDR3 coding sequence is TGTGCCAGCAGTTTCTGGAGAACTAATGAAAAACTGTTTTTT. Translated: CASSFWRTNEKLFF. This chain uses TRBV2 with TRBJ1-4; D is ambiguous. The CDR3 spans 14 residues. Looked up from germline, CDR1 is SNHLY and CDR2 is FYNNEI. With 5 bases removed from V and 1 base from J, the gap between germline ends came to 8 bases.

As for this clonotype: The junction shows a germline mismatch at one end, possibly a read error. The genes are TRBV3-1 and TRBJ1-6, with D hard to call. CDR1 is LGHDT and CDR2 is YNNKEL in the germline V gene (reference sequence). The CDR3 runs 16 residues. CDR3 DNA: TGTGCCAGCAGTTCATATGGGAACACGAATAATTCACTCCTCCACTTT. Amino acids: CASSSYGNTNNSLLHF.

This clonotype has at least ten counts. This chain links TRBV11-2 with TRBJ2-3, with a tentative D call TRBD1 (7 bases). V lost 0 bases, J lost 3 bases, and 13 bases lay in between. This CDR3 spans 16 amino acids. Germline loops: CDR1 SGHAT, CDR2 FQNNGV. This CDR3 is CASSLDQGGLTDTQYF. CDR3 bases: TGTGCCAGCAGCTTAGACCAGGGGGGATTAACAGATACGCAGTATTTT.

This clonotype was counted ten times or more. The rearrangement uses TRBV7-9 and TRBJ2-1; TRBD1 might be the D (6 bases). V lost 5 bases and J lost 6, with 17 bases in between. This CDR3 is built from 15 residues. Germline V gene data show CDR1 as SEHNR and CDR2 as FQNEAQ (reference sequence). The CDR3 bases are TGTGCCAGCAGCCTCCAGGCCGCCAGGGGCAATGAGCAGTTCTTC. It codes for CASSLQAARGNEQFF.

This clonotype was counted ten times or more. The chain carries TRBV20-1 and TRBJ2-1, with 9 bases identical to TRBD2. J lost 12 bases, V lost 6 bases, and 15 bases had no gene match. The CDR3 length is 14 residues. Germline CDR1 DFQATT, CDR2 SNEGSKA (reference sequence). The CDR3 DNA is TGCAGTGCCCAACGGCGGCTAGCGGGACCGTGGCAGTTCTTC. Protein sequence: CSAQRRLAGPWQFF.

This clonotype was seen ten or more times. The chain couples TRBV2 to TRBJ2-1; tentative D call: TRBD1 (5 bases). The germline V gene encodes CDR1 SNHLY and CDR2 FYNNEI. This CDR3 region has 15 residues. V was shortened by 2 bases and J by 7 bases, with 15 bases between the two germline ends. The CDR3 loop reads CASSEHRSGINEQFF. CDR3 sequence (DNA): TGTGCCAGCAGTGAACACAGGTCTGGGATTAATGAGCAGTTCTTC.

The CDR3 nucleotides read TGCGCCAGCAGTAACTCAGGCTATGGCTACACCTTC. This codes for CASSNSGYGYTF. The rearrangement uses TRBV10-1 and TRBJ1-2, with D unclear. The CDR3 is made up of 12 amino acids. Trimming removed 5 bases from V and 4 bases from J, with 8 bases in between. Germline V gene data show CDR1 as WNHNN and CDR2 as SYGVQD (reference sequence).

This clonotype was seen more than once but under ten times. The chain uses TRBV7-9 and TRBJ1-5, with 7 bases aligning to TRBD1. In germline, CDR1 is SEHNR, CDR2 FQNEAQ (reference sequence). The length of the CDR3 is 15 residues. The V gene end was trimmed by 5 bases and the J gene end by 2 bases; junction bases not matched to a gene: 6. CDR3 DNA: TGTGCCAGCAGCCCCGACAGGGAAGGCAATCAGCCCCAGCATTTT. Translation gives CASSPDREGNQPQHF.

At least ten counts were recorded for this clonotype. The V call is TRBV7-9, the J call TRBJ2-7, with D perhaps being TRBD1 or TRBD2 (5 bases each). V dropped 4 bases and J dropped 5 bases, with 18 bases sitting between them. CDR1 and CDR2 from the germline V gene are SEHNR and FQNEAQ (reference sequence). The CDR3 totals 15 residues. The CDR3 DNA follows: TGTGCCAGCAGCTCTTCCGGGACCTCGGCCCACGAGCAGTACTTC. Its translation: CASSSSGTSAHEQYF.

The chain joins TRBV20-1 to TRBJ2-7, with D uncertain. Trimming stripped 4 bases from V and 5 bases from J, with 12 bases between. The V gene's germline CDR1 is DFQATT and CDR2 SNEGSKA (reference sequence). The CDR3 loop spans 12 amino acids. CDR3 in amino acids: CSATLGSNEQYF. The CDR3 DNA follows: TGCAGTGCTACTCTAGGGTCCAACGAGCAGTACTTC.

The chain links TRBV12-3 or TRBV12-4 to TRBJ1-6, with no clear D. This CDR3 spans 15 amino acids. The V end was cut by 5 bases, the J end by 8 bases, with 16 bases between. CDR3: CASSGRAVGYSPLHF. The CDR3 bases are TGTGCCAGCAGTGGCCGGGCCGTGGGGTATTCACCCCTCCACTTT.

Of note for this clonotype: At one end, the junction sequence differs from germline, possibly due to a read error. This chain joins TRBV12-3 or TRBV12-4 and TRBJ2-2; 9 bases are shared with TRBD2. The CDR3 is 20 amino acids. DNA for the CDR3: TGTGCCAGCAGTCTGTACCTCTCCGGGACTAGCCCTCAGAACACCGGGGAGCTGGTTTTT. This gives the protein CASSLYLSGTSPQNTGELVF.

V usage is TRBV20-1 and J usage is TRBJ1-5, with D possibly TRBD1 on 6 matching bases. Trimming pared 6 bases from V and 3 bases from J, leaving 18 bases between. The V gene's germline CDR1 is DFQATT and CDR2 SNEGSKA (reference sequence). This CDR3 has 15 amino acids. CDR3 sequence reads: CSAPGAGDTNQPQHF. The CDR3, as DNA: TGCAGTGCACCTGGTGCAGGGGACACCAATCAGCCCCAGCATTTT.